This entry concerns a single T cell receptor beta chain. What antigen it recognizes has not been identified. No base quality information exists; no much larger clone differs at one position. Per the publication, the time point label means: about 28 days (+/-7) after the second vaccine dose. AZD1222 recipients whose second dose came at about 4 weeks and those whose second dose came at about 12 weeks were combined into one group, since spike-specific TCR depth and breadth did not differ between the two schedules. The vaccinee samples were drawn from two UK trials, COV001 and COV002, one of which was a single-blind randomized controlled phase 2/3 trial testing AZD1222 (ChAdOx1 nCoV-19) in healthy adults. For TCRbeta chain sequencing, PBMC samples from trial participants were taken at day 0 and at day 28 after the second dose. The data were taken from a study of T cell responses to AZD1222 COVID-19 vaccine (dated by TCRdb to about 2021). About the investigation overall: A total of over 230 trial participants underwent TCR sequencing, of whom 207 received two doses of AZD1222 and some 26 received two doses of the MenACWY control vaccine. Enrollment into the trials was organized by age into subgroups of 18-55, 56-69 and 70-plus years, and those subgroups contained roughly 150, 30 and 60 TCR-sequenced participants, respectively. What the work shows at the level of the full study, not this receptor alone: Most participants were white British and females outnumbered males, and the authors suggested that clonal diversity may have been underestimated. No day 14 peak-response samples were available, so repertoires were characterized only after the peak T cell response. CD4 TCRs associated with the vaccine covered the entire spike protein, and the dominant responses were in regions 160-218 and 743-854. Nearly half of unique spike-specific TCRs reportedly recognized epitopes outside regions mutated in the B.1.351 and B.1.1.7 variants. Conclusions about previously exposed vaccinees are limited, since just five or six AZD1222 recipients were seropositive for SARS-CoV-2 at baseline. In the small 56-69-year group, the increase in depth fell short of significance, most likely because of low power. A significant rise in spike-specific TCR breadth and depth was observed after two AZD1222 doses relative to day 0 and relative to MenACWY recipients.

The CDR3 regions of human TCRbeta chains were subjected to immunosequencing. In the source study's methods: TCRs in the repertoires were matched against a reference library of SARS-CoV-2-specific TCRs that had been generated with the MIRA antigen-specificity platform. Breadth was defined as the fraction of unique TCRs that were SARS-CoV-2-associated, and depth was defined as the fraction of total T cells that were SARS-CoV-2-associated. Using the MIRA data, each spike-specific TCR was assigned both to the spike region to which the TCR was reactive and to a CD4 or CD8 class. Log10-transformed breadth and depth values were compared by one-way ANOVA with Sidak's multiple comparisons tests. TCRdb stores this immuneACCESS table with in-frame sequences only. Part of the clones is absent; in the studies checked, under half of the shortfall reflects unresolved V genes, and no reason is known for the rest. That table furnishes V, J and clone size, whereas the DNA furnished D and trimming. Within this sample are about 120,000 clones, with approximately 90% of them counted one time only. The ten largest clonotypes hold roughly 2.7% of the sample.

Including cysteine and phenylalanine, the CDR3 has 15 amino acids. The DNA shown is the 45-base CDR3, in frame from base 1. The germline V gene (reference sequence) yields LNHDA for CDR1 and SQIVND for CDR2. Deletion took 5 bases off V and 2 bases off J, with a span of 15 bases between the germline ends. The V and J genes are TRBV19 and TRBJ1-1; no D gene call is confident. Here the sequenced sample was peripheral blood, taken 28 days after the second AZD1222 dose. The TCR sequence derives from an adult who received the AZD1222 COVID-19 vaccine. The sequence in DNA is TGTGCCAGTAGTCGCCGAGCCCCAGTTAACACTGAAGCTTTCTTT. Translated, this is CASSRRAPVNTEAFF.